In this sample, the clone carrying this TCR beta chain turned up a few times. This sample was taken from a study of low-dose radiotherapy and immunotherapy resistance in tumors. Study details: Participants in Cohort 1 were administered 0.5 Gy per fraction at 2-week intervals, to a cumulative dose of 6.5 Gy. Those assigned to Cohort 2 were treated with 1 Gy per fraction every two weeks (13 Gy in total over 26 weeks). Every two weeks, cyclophosphamide 200 mg/m2 was infused one day before radiation plus immunotherapy.

Time point defined: after trial treatment. Described treatment: LDRT plus nivolumab, ipilimumab, low-dose cyclophosphamide and aspirin (RACIN trial). Primers targeting TRAV and TRBV primed first-strand cDNA, covering alpha and beta chains. The authors ran around 19 PCR cycles to amplify TCRs with a constant-region primer and V-primer adapter. MiXCR, run by TCRdb on the reads, gives a single entry per CDR3 protein. The sample lists about 60,000 distinct CDR3 sequences, 20% to 25% occurring once. CDR1 is SGHAT, CDR2 FQNNGV, per germline. The CDR3 sequence is 14 residues long. V lost 1 base and J lost 1, with 5 bases in between.

V is TRBV11-2 and J is TRBJ2-1; D not resolved. The TCR was taken from a male donor with prostate cancer. Source: PBMCs, taken after low-dose radiotherapy plus immunotherapy. CDR3 region: CASSLVVSYNEQFF. The CDR3 nucleotides read TGTGCCAGCAGCTTAGTTGTGTCCTACAATGAGCAGTTCTTC.